This entry is about one T cell receptor (beta chain). These data are taken from a study of regulatory T cells in long-lasting Graves disease. For TCR beta, libraries came from iRepertoire HTBI primers and Arm-PCR of CDR3 regions. TCRdb ran MiXCR on the multiplex PCR reads and lists one entry per CDR3 protein. This sample has 550,000 to 650,000 distinct CDR3 sequences, with about 16% found just once. Sample time point: newly diagnosed GD, antithyroid drugs for less than 3 months. PBMCs were the source of the RNA used for TCR sequencing. The sample also formed part of further work on T cells in Graves' hyperthyroidism and ophthalmopathy. That report notes: HTBI primers were the set used in a first-round RT-PCR of the TCR CDR3.

This specimen consisted of peripheral blood mononuclear cells (PBMCs), obtained at new diagnosis, from a patient treated with antithyroid drugs. The clonotype comes from a man between 18 and 29 years old with Graves disease.

CDR3 in amino acids: CASSLECPSPEVPYNSPLHF. The CDR3 nucleotides are TGTGCCAGCAGCTTGGAGTGCCCTAGTCCAGAGGTCCCCTATAATTCACCCCTCCACTTT. The gene calls are TRBV5-8 and TRBJ1-6; the D is unclear. Germline-derived CDR1 and CDR2 are SGHTS and YDEGEE. Trimming stripped 0 bases from V and 2 bases from J, with 21 bases between. There are 20 residues in the CDR3.